This T cell receptor (beta chain) was identified in a study of blood T cell repertoires in COVID-19 (dated by TCRdb to about 2020). For the study in its entirety: The collaborator samples originated in the United States, Italy and Spain and spanned the acute and convalescent phases of COVID-19. HLA class I and class II types, where available, came from metadata supplied by the sample provider rather than from assay-based typing. Nearly every sample came with metadata listing a de-identified subject ID, COVID-19 status, age in years and sex. The samples were drawn from two sources: the first 160 participants of the ongoing ImmuneRACE study, and approximately 1,300 subjects contributed by 6 global collaborators. Subjects who had been exposed to COVID-19, were actively infected with it, or had recovered from it provided the deeply sampled blood TCRbeta repertoires that made up the dataset. The prospective study material was composed of cDNA or gDNA derived from T cells, B-cell-depleted T cells, or PBMCs. A freely available public database, intended as a resource for researchers studying the immune response to SARS-CoV-2, is where the repertoires were released.

TCRbeta CDR3 regions were amplified from genomic DNA using the immunoSEQ Assay, a bias-controlled multiplex PCR. The study's processing was this. The number of nucleated cells in each sample was estimated from the amplification of reference gene primers within the assay. To quantify the absolute abundance of each unique TCRbeta CDR3 rearrangement, sequence reads were collapsed and filtered. For each sample, productive Simpson clonality was calculated as the square root of Simpson's diversity index across productive rearrangements. TCRdb's version of the immuneACCESS table is confined to in-frame rearrangements and falls short of the full clone set. An unresolved V gene accounts for under half of the shortfall where checked; the remainder is of unknown origin. V and J calls and clone size are as listed in that table; D and trimming were resolved from the DNA. This sample gives some 140,000 clones in total; approximately 85% of them show up just once. In total, the top ten clones hold approximately 0.63% of the sample.

Comments on this clone: Its antigen has not been determined. Within one base of it there is no much larger clone, and no base qualities were kept.

One collaborating source in Seattle enrolled patients during active infection and followed them longitudinally through the course of disease. Each collaborating institution followed its own protocols to collect whole blood in K2EDTA tubes. For TCRbeta analysis, collaborators shipped samples as frozen whole blood, isolated PBMCs, or DNA extracted from either of those sample types. Study-wide findings and limitations: Clinical and demographic metadata were provided uncurated, with the amount varying by source and participant.

Including cysteine and phenylalanine, the CDR3 has 20 amino acids. Only CDR3 DNA is held: 60 bases, read in frame from base 1. V and J are trimmed by 1 base and 3 bases, and the gene matches miss 12 bases of the junction. For CDR1 and CDR2, the germline V gene (reference sequence) lists LNHNV and YYDKDF. This TCR was sampled from a man aged 60 to 69 with COVID-19, enrolled during active disease. Sample: peripheral blood. The chain couples TRBV15 to TRBJ1-4, and 12 bases in between align with TRBD1. The CDR3 has the sequence CATSRARIGTGGSSNEKLFF. The DNA sequence is given as TGTGCCACCAGCAGAGCTCGGATAGGGACAGGGGGCAGCTCTAATGAAAAACTGTTTTTT.